This passage covers 2 T cell receptor beta chains from one sample sequenced in a study of blood T cell repertoires in COVID-19. Sequencing was performed with immunoSEQ multiplex PCR; in TCRdb, only in-frame clones are kept and a portion is missing. This table has tens of thousands of clones, less than 95% appearing once. Sample: peripheral blood. These receptors were collected from a human donor in a cohort sampled during active COVID-19.

This clone was picked up one time. The chain carries TRBV7-9 and TRBJ2-3; 7 nucleotides line up with TRBD1. Per germline, CDR1 SEHNR and CDR2 FQNEAQ (reference sequence). CDR3 size: 15 residues. V lost 4 bases, J lost 0 bases, and 4 bases stayed unmatched. CDR3 loop: CASSSGQHSTDTQYF. CDR3 nucleotides: TGTGCCAGCAGCTCGGGACAGCACAGCACAGATACGCAGTATTTT.

The chain carries TRBV20-1 and TRBJ2-1; 8 nucleotides align to TRBD2. Trimming removed 3 bases from V and 4 bases from J; junction bases left unmatched: 14. Per the germline V gene, CDR1 is DFQATT and CDR2 is SNEGSKA (reference sequence). The CDR3 loop spans 17 amino acids. CDR3 DNA: TGCAGTGCTAGTCGGTTGTCGAGGACTAGCAGTTACAATGAGCAGTTCTTC. It is translated as CSASRLSRTSSYNEQFF.